These T cell receptor beta chains were read from a single sample in a study of neurological immune-mediated disorders. From the 5' RACE reads, TCRdb called clonotypes with MiXCR, one entry per CDR3 protein. The sample lists tens of thousands of distinct CDR3 sequences, roughly 7.3% occurring once. Sequencing was done on a sample of PBMCs. The receptors were gathered from a woman in her forties in good health. Both conserved end residues are part of each CDR3. A D gene is named only where the DNA matches it firmly. A row's size may be missing; if present it is once, few, many or a size class.

many	TRBV27	TRBJ2-1	.	CASSLLRRGAFYNEQFF	TGTGCCAGCAGTTTACTCCGACGGGGGGCCTTCTACAATGAGCAGTTCTTC
many	TRBV9	TRBJ2-1	.	CASSVGGRDEQFF	TGTGCCAGCAGCGTAGGAGGGCGGGATGAGCAGTTCTTC
many	TRBV9	TRBJ1-1	.	CASSVEGRGPSEAFF	TGTGCCAGCAGCGTGGAAGGGAGGGGCCCTTCTGAAGCTTTCTTT
many	TRBV20-1	TRBJ2-1	.	CSALGGLTLNEQFF	TGCAGTGCCCTTGGGGGACTTACTCTCAATGAGCAGTTCTTC
many	TRBV28	TRBJ2-1	TRBD2	CASSLGGSFANEQFF	TGTGCCAGCAGTTTGGGCGGGAGTTTCGCCAATGAGCAGTTCTTC
many	TRBV7-9	TRBJ2-1	.	CASSLREDNEQFF	TGTGCCAGCAGCTTAAGAGAGGACAATGAGCAGTTCTTC
many	TRBV11-2	TRBJ1-1	.	CASRGIFLNTEAFF	TGTGCCAGCAGGGGGATCTTTTTGAACACTGAAGCTTTCTTT
many	TRBV6-5	TRBJ2-6	.	CASPQSSGANVLTF	TGTGCCAGCCCACAAAGCTCTGGGGCCAACGTCCTGACTTTC
many	TRBV10-3	TRBJ2-1	.	CAIRWDGPQYEQFF	TGTGCCATCAGATGGGACGGACCCCAATATGAGCAGTTCTTC
many	TRBV14	TRBJ2-7	TRBD1	CAGGTGPASSYEQYF	TGTGCCGGTGGGACAGGTCCGGCTTCTTCCTACGAGCAGTACTTC
many	TRBV27	TRBJ2-7	.	CASSLIQGTYEQYF	TGTGCCAGCAGTTTAATCCAGGGTACCTACGAGCAGTACTTC
many	TRBV6-5	TRBJ1-2	.	CASSFDSAGYTF	TGTGCCAGCAGTTTTGACAGTGCGGGCTACACCTTC
many	TRBV6-6	TRBJ2-2	TRBD1	CASSPWTGNTGELFF	TGTGCCAGCAGCCCCTGGACAGGGAACACCGGGGAGCTGTTTTTT
many	TRBV5-1	TRBJ1-6	.	CASSQQEDNSPLHF	TGCGCCAGCAGCCAACAGGAGGATAATTCACCCCTCCACTTT
many	TRBV4-2	TRBJ2-6	.	CASSQEGSGANVLTF	TGTGCCAGCAGCCAAGAGGGCTCTGGGGCCAACGTCCTGACTTTC
many	TRBV20-1	TRBJ2-5	TRBD2	CSARDGLAGTQYF	TGCAGTGCTAGGGACGGACTAGCGGGGACCCAGTACTTC
many	TRBV12-3/TRBV12-4	TRBJ1-1	.	CASSDLNTEAFF	TGTGCCAGCAGCGACTTGAACACTGAAGCTTTCTTT
many	TRBV18	TRBJ1-1	.	CASSFQSRSEAFF	TGTGCCAGCTCATTCCAAAGCAGGTCTGAAGCTTTCTTT
many	TRBV20-1	TRBJ2-7	.	CSAGARLNSYEQYF	TGCAGTGCAGGGGCCCGACTAAACTCCTACGAGCAGTACTTC
many	TRBV7-7	TRBJ2-2	.	CASSFQSGGELFF	TGTGCTAGCAGCTTCCAATCAGGGGGGGAGCTGTTTTTT
many	TRBV18	TRBJ2-3	.	CASSPLEGVADTQYF	TGTGCCAGCTCACCATTGGAGGGGGTGGCAGATACGCAGTATTTT
many	TRBV20-1	TRBJ1-1	.	CSAPRALNTEAFF	TGCAGTGCCCCTCGGGCGTTGAACACTGAAGCTTTCTTT
many	TRBV28	TRBJ2-7	.	CASSFGAGIEQYF	TGTGCCAGCAGTTTTGGTGCGGGGATCGAGCAGTACTTC
many	TRBV5-6	TRBJ1-4	.	CASSLSFRDGEEKLFF	TGTGCCAGCAGCTTGTCTTTCCGGGACGGGGAGGAAAAACTGTTTTTT
.	TRBV7-9	TRBJ1-5	.	CASSFGGRNQPQHF	TGTGCCAGCAGCTTTGGGGGGCGGAATCAGCCCCAGCATTTT
many	TRBV7-9	TRBJ2-5	TRBD1	CASSQRDRGQETQYF	TGTGCCAGCAGCCAGAGAGACAGGGGTCAAGAGACCCAGTACTTC
.	TRBV28	TRBJ2-1	TRBD2	CVSSSRAGSLNNEQFF	TGTGTCAGCAGTTCAAGAGCGGGATCGTTGAACAATGAGCAGTTCTTC
many	TRBV7-9	TRBJ1-5	.	CASSSPGGNQPQHF	TGTGCCAGCAGCTCCCCGGGCGGAAATCAGCCCCAGCATTTT
many	TRBV20-1	TRBJ1-2	.	CSARAHNRAGSPYYGYTF	TGCAGTGCTAGAGCCCACAATAGGGCAGGGAGCCCCTACTATGGCTACACCTTC
many	TRBV4-3	TRBJ1-5	.	CASSQDGINQPQHF	TGCGCCAGCAGCCAAGATGGGATAAATCAGCCCCAGCATTTT